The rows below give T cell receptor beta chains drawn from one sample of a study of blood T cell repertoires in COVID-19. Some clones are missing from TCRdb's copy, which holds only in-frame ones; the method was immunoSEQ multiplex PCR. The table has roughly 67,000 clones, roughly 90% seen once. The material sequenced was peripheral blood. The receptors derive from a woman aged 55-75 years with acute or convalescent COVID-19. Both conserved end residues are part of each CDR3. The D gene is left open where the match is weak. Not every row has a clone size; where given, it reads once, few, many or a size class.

CASGFLGLGAGGDGTQYF	TGTGCTAGTGGTTTTTTGGGCCTCGGAGCGGGAGGCGATGGTACGCAGTATTTT	NA	TRBD2	TRBV12-5	TRBJ2-3
CASKGQGGSYNSPLHF	TGTGCCAGTAAGGGGCAGGGCGGCTCCTATAATTCACCCCTCCACTTT	NA	NA	TRBV19	TRBJ1-6
CASSHLKKGFNQPQHF	TGCGCCAGCAGCCACCTTAAAAAGGGGTTTAATCAGCCCCAGCATTTT	NA	NA	TRBV4-1	TRBJ1-5
CASSVVGGGAAADTQYF	TGTGCCAGCAGCGTAGTCGGCGGGGGGGCCGCCGCAGATACGCAGTATTTT	once	TRBD2	TRBV9	TRBJ2-3
CASSRPGTEAFF	TGTGCCAGCAGTCGCCCAGGGACTGAAGCTTTCTTT	NA	NA	TRBV6-5	TRBJ1-1
CASSSWGDGQPQHF	TGCGCCAGCAGCTCCTGGGGGGACGGTCAGCCCCAGCATTTT	NA	NA	TRBV5-1	TRBJ1-5
CASSYGKGGTDTQYF	TGTGCCAGCAGCTACGGGAAAGGAGGGACAGATACGCAGTATTTT	NA	NA	TRBV7-2	TRBJ2-3
CATSRDGTQGQFF	TGTGCCACCAGCAGAGATGGTACGCAGGGGCAGTTCTTC	NA	NA	TRBV15	TRBJ2-1
CASSSPGKLGQYF	TGTGCCAGCAGTTCCCCCGGGAAGTTGGGCCAGTACTTC	NA	NA	TRBV28	TRBJ2-5
CASSEGGDNYGYTF	TGTGCCAGCAGTGAAGGAGGTGATAACTATGGCTACACCTTC	NA	NA	TRBV25-1	TRBJ1-2
CASSLVGQGWTEAFF	TGTGCCAGCAGCTTAGTAGGGCAGGGTTGGACTGAAGCTTTCTTT	NA	NA	TRBV11-2	TRBJ1-1
CASLFQGMHEKLFF	TGTGCCAGCCTATTTCAGGGGATGCATGAAAAACTGTTTTTT	NA	NA	TRBV14	TRBJ1-4
CASSENKYGYTF	TGTGCCAGCAGTGAAAACAAGTATGGCTACACCTTC	NA	NA	TRBV6-1	TRBJ1-2
CASRNDPTGGLNRNEQFF	TGTGCCAGCAGAAATGACCCCACAGGGGGCTTGAATAGGAATGAGCAGTTCTTC	NA	TRBD1	TRBV28	TRBJ2-1
CASSQTSGVNNEQFF	TGTGCCAGCAGCCAAACCTCCGGGGTGAACAATGAGCAGTTCTTC	NA	NA	TRBV14	TRBJ2-1
CASSSYQEGSGELFF	TGTGCCAGCAGCTCCTATCAGGAAGGGAGCGGGGAGCTGTTTTTT	NA	NA	TRBV7-7	TRBJ2-2
CATRGAGNEKLFF	TGTGCCACCCGGGGGGCCGGTAATGAAAAACTGTTTTTT	NA	NA	TRBV2	TRBJ1-4
CASSPGLARPLGETQYF	TGTGCCAGCAGCCCGGGACTAGCGCGACCCCTGGGGGAGACCCAGTACTTC	NA	TRBD2	TRBV11-2	TRBJ2-5
CASSLIVGTGDNYGYTF	TGTGCCAGCAGCTTGATCGTGGGGACAGGGGACAACTATGGCTACACCTTC	few	TRBD1	TRBV7-9	TRBJ1-2
CASSQGHWETQYF	TGCGCCAGCAGCCAAGGACATTGGGAGACCCAGTACTTC	NA	NA	TRBV4-1	TRBJ2-5
CASTPAGETGLTQYF	TGTGCCAGCACCCCGGCGGGGGAAACAGGGCTGACCCAGTACTTC	once	NA	TRBV5-4	TRBJ2-5
CASSEAGQQNQPQHF	TGTGCCAGCAGTGAAGCGGGACAGCAAAATCAGCCCCAGCATTTT	NA	TRBD1	TRBV6-1	TRBJ1-5
CASSSRGSNTEAFF	TGTGCCAGCAGCTCCCGGGGGAGTAACACTGAAGCTTTCTTT	NA	NA	TRBV7-9	TRBJ1-1
CASSQDRRVWASGRFFIDEQFF	TGTGCCAGCAGCCAAGATAGGAGGGTGTGGGCTAGCGGGAGATTTTTTATCGATGAGCAGTTCTTC	NA	TRBD2	TRBV14	TRBJ2-1
CASSILGQGGEKLFF	TGTGCCAGTAGTATCCTGGGACAGGGAGGTGAAAAACTGTTTTTT	NA	TRBD1	TRBV19	TRBJ1-4
CASSLPENEQFF	TGTGCCAGCAGCTTGCCCGAGAATGAGCAGTTCTTC	NA	NA	TRBV5-4	TRBJ2-1
CASSGRQGPTLFF	TGTGCCAGCAGCGGAAGACAGGGCCCAACGCTGTTTTTT	NA	TRBD1	TRBV11-2	TRBJ1-4
CASSLPQRDTEAFF	TGCGCCAGCAGCTTGCCCCAGCGGGACACTGAAGCTTTCTTT	NA	NA	TRBV5-1	TRBJ1-1
CATSDFAGSDTQYF	TGTGCCACCAGTGATTTCGCAGGGTCAGATACGCAGTATTTT	once	NA	TRBV24-1	TRBJ2-3
CATSKEWGGQGTDTQYF	TGTGCCACCAGCAAGGAGTGGGGGGGCCAGGGGACAGATACGCAGTATTTT	once	NA	TRBV15	TRBJ2-3
CASSWGDRSSGANVLTF	TGCGCCAGCAGCTGGGGTGACAGAAGCTCTGGGGCCAACGTCCTGACTTTC	few	NA	TRBV5-1	TRBJ2-6
CASSLDRGNQPQHF	TGTGCCAGTAGTCTGGACAGGGGTAATCAGCCCCAGCATTTT	NA	TRBD1	TRBV19	TRBJ1-5
CASSIGASSYNEQFF	TGTGCCAGTAGTATAGGCGCTAGCAGCTACAATGAGCAGTTCTTC	NA	NA	TRBV19	TRBJ2-1
CASSYSRQGNQPQHF	TGTGCCAGCAGTTACTCGAGACAGGGCAATCAGCCCCAGCATTTT	NA	NA	TRBV6-2/TRBV6-3	TRBJ1-5
CASSESPRVNYGYTF	TGTGCCAGCAGTGAATCGCCCAGGGTTAACTATGGCTACACCTTC	NA	NA	TRBV6-1	TRBJ1-2
CASTPPGLAGGRETQYF	TGTGCCAGTACCCCTCCGGGACTAGCGGGGGGAAGGGAGACCCAGTACTTC	NA	TRBD2	TRBV19	TRBJ2-5
CSVGASGSTGELFF	TGCAGCGTTGGGGCTAGCGGGAGCACCGGGGAGCTGTTTTTT	NA	TRBD2	TRBV29-1	TRBJ2-2
CARSPTGLAGEVETQYF	TGTGCCAGAAGCCCGACCGGACTAGCGGGAGAGGTAGAGACCCAGTACTTC	NA	TRBD2	TRBV5-3	TRBJ2-5
CASSERGRNTGELFF	TGTGCCAGCAGTGAGCGGGGGAGGAACACCGGGGAGCTGTTTTTT	once	TRBD2	TRBV6-1	TRBJ2-2
CASSAGQGGNSPLHF	TGTGCCAGTAGTGCCGGACAGGGTGGTAATTCACCCCTCCACTTT	NA	TRBD1	TRBV19	TRBJ1-6
CASSPPSLAGGGEQFF	TGTGCCAGCTCACCCCCTTCTCTAGCGGGGGGAGGTGAGCAGTTCTTC	NA	TRBD2	TRBV18	TRBJ2-1
CASSRTGGGSDEKLFF	TGTGCCAGCAGCCGCACGGGCGGAGGTTCGGATGAAAAACTGTTTTTT	NA	NA	TRBV14	TRBJ1-4
CASSFGPNQPQHF	TGTGCCAGCAGCTTTGGCCCGAATCAGCCCCAGCATTTT	NA	NA	TRBV5-6	TRBJ1-5
CSASDPGSTEAFF	TGCAGTGCTAGTGACCCGGGGAGCACTGAAGCTTTCTTT	NA	NA	TRBV20-1	TRBJ1-1
CASSFGQPELVNYGYTF	TGTGCCAGCAGCTTCGGACAGCCCGAACTCGTAAACTATGGCTACACCTTC	NA	NA	TRBV5-4	TRBJ1-2
CATKDINYGYTF	TGTGCCACCAAAGACATCAACTATGGCTACACCTTC	NA	NA	TRBV9	TRBJ1-2
CASSDRGNTEAFF	TGTGCCAGCAGCGATCGGGGGAACACTGAAGCTTTCTTT	NA	NA	TRBV9	TRBJ1-1
CSTEQGLVETQYF	TGCAGCACCGAACAGGGGCTGGTCGAGACCCAGTACTTC	NA	TRBD1	TRBV29-1	TRBJ2-5